These 19 T cell receptor beta chains were all obtained from the same sample, sequenced in a study of glioma-infiltrating T cells. Using RNA template, CDR3s of TCR alpha and beta were amplified with iRepertoire arm-PCR. TCRdb re-derived calls from the multiplex PCR reads in MiXCR, one entry per CDR3 protein. The table has under 200,000 distinct CDR3 sequences, around 40% seen once; the top ten hold roughly 5.5%. The sample was glioma tissue, nonneoplastic brain tissue, or PBMCs (not recorded which). The receptors stem from a human donor with low-grade glioma or glioblastoma, undergoing nonglioma brain surgery, or in good health (not recorded which).

This clonotype was observed at least ten times. The chain combines TRBV28 with TRBJ1-3; a possible D gene is TRBD1 (5 bases). Germline V gene lookup returns CDR1 MDHEN and CDR2 SYDVKM. Deletions cut 5 bases from V and 4 bases from J, with 18 bases between. This CDR3 is 16 amino acids long. As DNA, the CDR3 is TGTGCCAGCAGTCCACCAAGGGGCTGGAGCGGAAACACCATATATTTT. This translates into CASSPPRGWSGNTIYF.

A note on this clonotype: One end of the junction does not line up with germline, which may come from a read error. This rearrangement joins TRBV25-1 to TRBJ2-3; no clear D gene. The CDR3 is 12 amino acids. Germline values: CDR1 MGHDK, CDR2 SYGVNS. The CDR3 protein is CAGRSTGDTQYF. In nucleotides, the CDR3 is TGTGCCGGCAGGTCAACTGGAGATACGCAGTATTTT.

In its sample, this clonotype was seen many times. The DNA of the CDR3 is TGCAGTGCTACGGGACATGGGAATCAGCCCCAGCATTTT. This encodes CSATGHGNQPQHF. V gene TRBV20-1 combines with J gene TRBJ1-5; a weak D match, TRBD1 (6 bases). Trimming took off 4 bases at V and 4 bases at J, with 11 bases between the two ends. The germline V gene has CDR1 DFQATT and CDR2 SNEGSKA (reference sequence). The CDR3 is 13 amino acids.

This clonotype has just a few counts. The rearrangement uses TRBV7-9 and TRBJ1-1; D is unclear. Trimming removed 5 bases from V and 11 bases from J, with 18 bases in between. Germline values: CDR1 SEHNR, CDR2 FQNEAQ (reference sequence). This CDR3 region has 13 residues. As DNA, the CDR3 is TGTGCCAGCAGCCTCACGGACCAACCCTCGGCTTTCTTT. Encoded protein: CASSLTDQPSAFF.

This clonotype was seen more than once but under ten times. A clone one base away is much larger, so this may be a read error. This chain links TRBV2 with TRBJ2-5; TRBD1 or TRBD2 may be the D gene (7 bases each). The length of the CDR3 is 15 residues. From germline, CDR1 is SNHLY and CDR2 FYNNEI. Trimming left V 2 bases short and J 3 bases short, with 13 bases between. This CDR3 is CASSEPTGREETQYF. The CDR3 nucleotides are TGTGCCAGCAGTGAACCGACAGGGAGGGAAGAGACCCAGTACTTC.

The chain links TRBV29-1 to TRBJ2-3; weak D call: TRBD2 (5 bases). This CDR3 has 14 residues. Per the germline V gene, CDR1 is SQVTM and CDR2 is ANQGSEA. Trimming pared 6 bases from V and 1 base from J, leaving 14 bases between. This CDR3 reads CSVREARGTDTQYF. The CDR3 region has the DNA TGCAGCGTCCGAGAAGCGAGGGGCACAGATACGCAGTATTTT.

The chain couples TRBV5-1 to TRBJ2-7; perhaps TRBD2 as D (6 bases). Looked up from germline, CDR1 is SGHRS and CDR2 is YFSETQ. V shed 5 bases and J shed 2 bases, with 20 bases lying between them. This CDR3 is 16 amino acids long. The DNA of the CDR3 is TGCGCCAGCAGATCGGGACTGAATTGGACCCCCTACGAGCAGTACTTC. This codes for CASRSGLNWTPYEQYF.

This clonotype was detected only once. The junction does not match germline at one end; this may be a read error. This sequence joins TRBV27 and TRBJ2-7, with TRBD1 matching 7 bases. Germline V CDR1 and CDR2: MNHEY, SMNVEV (reference sequence). This CDR3 is built from 12 residues. For the CDR3, the DNA is TGTGCCAGTGGACAGGTATTCTACGAGCAGCACTTC. This encodes CASGQVFYEQHF.

Note on this clonotype: This could be a read error, since a much larger clone is one nucleotide away. The chain uses TRBV20-1 and TRBJ2-1; the D gene is possibly TRBD1 (6 bases). Deletions cut 2 bases from V and 3 bases from J, with 20 bases between. CDR3 length: 17 residues. Germline CDR1 and CDR2: DFQATT and SNEGSKA (reference sequence). The CDR3 DNA follows: TGCAGTGCTAGATCGACAAAGGGGGACATGGTCTACAATGAGCAGTTCTTC. Protein sequence: CSARSTKGDMVYNEQFF.

This clonotype was seen at least ten times. The CDR3 is CASSGSRQGARNQPQHF. CDR3 bases: TGTGCCAGCAGTGGGTCCCGACAGGGGGCCCGTAATCAGCCCCAGCATTTT. V usage is TRBV27 and J usage is TRBJ1-5; TRBD1 matches 10 bases. CDR3 length: 17 amino acids. The trim removed 5 bases at V and 4 bases at J, leaving 11 bases unmatched. Germline lookup yields CDR1 MNHEY and CDR2 SMNVEV (reference sequence).

The sample holds many counts of this clonotype. The chain employs TRBV20-1 and TRBJ2-3; 10 bases align to TRBD2. CDR1 DFQATT and CDR2 SNEGSKA come from the germline V gene (reference sequence). The CDR3 totals 17 residues. The V segment lost 1 base and the J segment 2 bases; nucleotides outside the gene matches: 9. CDR3 nucleotide sequence: TGCAGTGCTAGAGTGGCTAGCGGGAGTAGTTTCACAGATACGCAGTATTTT. It is translated as CSARVASGSSFTDTQYF.

Points on this clonotype: One base away lies a much larger clone, so this may be a sequencing read error. The rearrangement joins TRBV18 to TRBJ2-7; D may be TRBD2 (5 bases). The germline V gene encodes CDR1 KGHSH and CDR2 LQKENI. The CDR3 length is 12 residues. CDR3 coding DNA: TGTGCCAGCTCACCAAGCGGCCCCGTGCAGCACTTC. It specifies CASSPSGPVQHF.

Regarding this clonotype: Given a much more abundant clone one base away, this may be a read error. The chain recombines TRBV28 with TRBJ2-7; no reliable D call. Trimming shortened V by 6 bases and J by 3 bases, and 18 bases separated the two germline ends. The CDR3 is made up of 15 amino acids. Germline V gene lookup returns CDR1 MDHEN and CDR2 SYDVKM. Written as DNA, the CDR3 is TGTGCCAGCAGACAGCTGGCTCGGCTCGGCTACGAGCAGTACTTC. It is translated as CASRQLARLGYEQYF.

The J gene is TRBJ2-7, the V gene TRBV5-1; 9 nucleotides align to TRBD1. Germline-derived CDR1 and CDR2 are SGHRS and YFSETQ. The CDR3 is 14 residues long. The ends lost 4 bases at V and 6 bases at J; junction bases unmatched: 8. In nucleotides, the CDR3 is TGCGCCAGCAGCCAGACAGGGGGTTCGCGCGAGCAGTACTTC. Protein: CASSQTGGSREQYF.

This clonotype was seen a single time. The junction departs from germline at one end; a sequencing error may be responsible. The chain employs TRBV18 and TRBJ1-3, with D possibly matching TRBD1 (6 bases). CDR3 length: 16 residues. Germline values: CDR1 KGHSH, CDR2 LQKENI. CDR3 protein: CASSRTVFNSGNTMYF. In DNA, the CDR3 is TGTGCCAGCTCACGGACAGTCTTCAACTCTGGAAACACCATGTATTTT.

The table lists this clonotype with many counts. The CDR3 protein is CASSLIAGGVETQYF. Written as DNA, the CDR3 is TGTGCCAGCAGTTTAATAGCAGGGGGTGTGGAGACCCAGTACTTC. The J gene is TRBJ2-5, the V gene TRBV28, with 7 bases identical to TRBD1. Germline-derived CDR1 and CDR2 are MDHEN and SYDVKM. The CDR3 has 15 amino acids. V lost 2 bases, J lost 5 bases, and 8 bases stayed unmatched.

This clonotype was counted many times. The chain joins TRBV20-1 to TRBJ2-7, with TRBD2 identical over 9 bases. After removal of 4 bases from V and 0 bases from J, the junction contained 1 base not matched to a gene. This CDR3 region has 13 residues. Germline lookup yields CDR1 DFQATT and CDR2 SNEGSKA (reference sequence). As DNA, the CDR3 is TGCAGTGCTACGACTAGCGGCTCCTACGAGCAGTACTTC. It codes for CSATTSGSYEQYF.

The chain has TRBV28 and TRBJ2-3; TRBD2 matches 8 bases. This CDR3 is 15 amino acids long. Germline CDR1 MDHEN, CDR2 SYDVKM. The V and J ends lost 9 bases and 3 bases, in that order; junction bases with no gene match: 11. DNA of the CDR3: TGTGCCAGTGAAAAGGCGGGAGGAGGAACAGATACGCAGTATTTT. Protein product: CASEKAGGGTDTQYF.

V is TRBV12-3 or TRBV12-4 and J is TRBJ2-3; 8 bases agree with TRBD1. The CDR3 has 14 residues. V lost 6 bases and J lost 6; bases outside the gene matches: 8. The CDR3 loop reads CASRSDRVGDTQYF. DNA of the CDR3: TGTGCCAGCAGGTCGGACAGGGTAGGCGATACGCAGTATTTT.